This T cell receptor beta chain is from a study of control samples from healthy donors and cancer patients. The J segment lost 4 bases and the V segment lost 1 base, leaving 9 bases of the junction unmatched. CDR1 and CDR2 (germline): MGHRA, YSYEKL. The CDR3 covers 17 residues. This table comes from immunoSEQ multiplex PCR, and its TCRdb copy is limited to in-frame clones, with some not included. The data contain about 270,000 clones, about four fifths of them singletons. The chain has TRBV4-1 and TRBJ2-1; 8 nucleotides agree with TRBD2. The sample taken for sequencing was PBMCs. The sequence came from a woman in her sixties or seventies with lung cancer. CDR3 amino acids: CASSQAITSGRYNEQFF. The DNA for the CDR3 is TGCGCCAGCAGCCAAGCTATTACTAGCGGAAGGTACAATGAGCAGTTCTTC.